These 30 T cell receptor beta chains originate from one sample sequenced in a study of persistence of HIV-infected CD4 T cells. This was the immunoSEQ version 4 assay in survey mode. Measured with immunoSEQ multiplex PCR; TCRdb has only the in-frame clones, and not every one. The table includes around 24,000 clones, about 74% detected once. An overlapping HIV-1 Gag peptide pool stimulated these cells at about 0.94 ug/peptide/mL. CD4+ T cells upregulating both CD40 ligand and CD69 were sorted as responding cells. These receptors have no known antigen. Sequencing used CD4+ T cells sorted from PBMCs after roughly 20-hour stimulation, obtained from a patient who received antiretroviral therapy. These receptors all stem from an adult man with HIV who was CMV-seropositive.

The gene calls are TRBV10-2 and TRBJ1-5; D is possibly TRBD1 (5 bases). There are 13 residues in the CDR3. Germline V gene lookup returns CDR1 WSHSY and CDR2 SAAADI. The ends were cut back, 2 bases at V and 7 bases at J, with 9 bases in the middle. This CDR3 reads CASSEGGGQPQHF. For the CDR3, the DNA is TGCGCCAGCAGTGAGGGGGGTGGGCAGCCCCAGCATTTT.

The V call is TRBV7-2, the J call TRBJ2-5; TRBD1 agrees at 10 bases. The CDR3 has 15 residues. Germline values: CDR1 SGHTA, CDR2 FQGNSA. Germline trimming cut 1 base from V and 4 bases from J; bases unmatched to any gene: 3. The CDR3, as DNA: TGTGCCAGCAGCTTAGTAGGGACAGGGGCAGAGACCCAGTACTTC. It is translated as CASSLVGTGAETQYF.

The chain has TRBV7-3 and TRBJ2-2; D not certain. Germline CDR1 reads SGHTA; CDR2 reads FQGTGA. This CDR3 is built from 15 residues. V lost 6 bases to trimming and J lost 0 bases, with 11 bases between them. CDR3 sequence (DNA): TGTGCCAGCAGTTACGCCCCTACGAACACCGGGGAGCTGTTTTTT. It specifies CASSYAPTNTGELFF.

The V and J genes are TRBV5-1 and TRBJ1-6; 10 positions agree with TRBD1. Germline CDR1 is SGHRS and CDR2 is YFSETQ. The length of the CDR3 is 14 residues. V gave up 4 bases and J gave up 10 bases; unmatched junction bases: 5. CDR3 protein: CASSERQGASPLHF. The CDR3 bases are TGCGCCAGCAGCGAACGACAGGGGGCCTCACCCCTCCACTTT.

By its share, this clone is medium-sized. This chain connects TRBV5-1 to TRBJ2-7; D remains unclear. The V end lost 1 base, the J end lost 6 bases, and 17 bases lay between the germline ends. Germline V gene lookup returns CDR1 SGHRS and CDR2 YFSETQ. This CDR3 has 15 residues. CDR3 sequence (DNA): TGCGCCAGCAGCTTGCGGACCACCCCTCCATCCGAGCAGTACTTC. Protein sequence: CASSLRTTPPSEQYF.

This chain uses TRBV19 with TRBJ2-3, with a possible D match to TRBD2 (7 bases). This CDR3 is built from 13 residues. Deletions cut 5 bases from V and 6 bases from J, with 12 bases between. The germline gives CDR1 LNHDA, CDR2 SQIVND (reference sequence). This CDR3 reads CASSFPGGDTQYF. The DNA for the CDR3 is TGTGCCAGTAGTTTTCCGGGGGGCGATACGCAGTATTTT.

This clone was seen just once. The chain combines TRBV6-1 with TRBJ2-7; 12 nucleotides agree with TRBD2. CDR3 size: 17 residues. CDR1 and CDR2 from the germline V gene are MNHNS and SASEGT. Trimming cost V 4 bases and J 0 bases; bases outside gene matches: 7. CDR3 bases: TGTGCCAGCAGTGCGACTAGCGGGGGTGGAAGCTCCTACGAGCAGTACTTC. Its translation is CASSATSGGGSSYEQYF.

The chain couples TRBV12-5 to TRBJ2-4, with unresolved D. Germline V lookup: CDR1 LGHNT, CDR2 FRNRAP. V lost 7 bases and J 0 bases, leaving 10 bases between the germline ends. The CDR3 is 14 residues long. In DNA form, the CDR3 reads TGTGCTAGTGCCGCCGTCATAGCCAAAAACATTCAGTACTTC. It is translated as CASAAVIAKNIQYF.

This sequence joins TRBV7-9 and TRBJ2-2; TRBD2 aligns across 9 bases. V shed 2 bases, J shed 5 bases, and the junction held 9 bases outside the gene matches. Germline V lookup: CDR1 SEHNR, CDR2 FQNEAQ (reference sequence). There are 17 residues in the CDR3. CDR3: CASSLSRQAGGTGELFF. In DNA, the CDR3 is TGTGCCAGCAGCTTAAGTCGTCAAGCGGGGGGAACCGGGGAGCTGTTTTTT. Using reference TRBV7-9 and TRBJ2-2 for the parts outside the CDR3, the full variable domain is DTGVSQNPRHKITKRGQNVTFRCDPISEHNRLYWYRQTLGQGPEFLTYFQNEAQLEKSRLLSDRFSAERPKGSFSTLEIQRTEQGDSAMYLCASSLSRQAGGTGELFFGEGSRLTVL.

CDR3 coding DNA: TGTGCCAGTAGTATCAGGGAGACTTCACCCCTCCACTTT. Translating gives CASSIRETSPLHF. This chain uses TRBV19 with TRBJ1-6; perhaps TRBD1 as D (5 bases). V shed 3 bases and J shed 9 bases, with 9 bases lying between them. The germline CDR1 and CDR2 sequences are LNHDA and SQIVND (reference sequence). The CDR3 contains 13 residues.

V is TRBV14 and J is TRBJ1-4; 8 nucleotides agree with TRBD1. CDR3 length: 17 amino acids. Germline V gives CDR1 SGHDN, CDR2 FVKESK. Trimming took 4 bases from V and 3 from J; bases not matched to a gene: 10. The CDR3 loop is CASSRGQGTNPNEKLFF. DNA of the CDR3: TGTGCCAGCAGCCGAGGACAGGGTACAAACCCTAATGAAAAACTGTTTTTT.

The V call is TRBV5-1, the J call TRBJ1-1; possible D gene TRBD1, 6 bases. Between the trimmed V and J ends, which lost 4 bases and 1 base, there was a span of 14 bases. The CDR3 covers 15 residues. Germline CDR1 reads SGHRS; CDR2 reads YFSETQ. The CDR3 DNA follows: TGCGCCAGCAGCCAAGACTCGACAGGGAACACTGAAGCTTTCTTT. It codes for CASSQDSTGNTEAFF.

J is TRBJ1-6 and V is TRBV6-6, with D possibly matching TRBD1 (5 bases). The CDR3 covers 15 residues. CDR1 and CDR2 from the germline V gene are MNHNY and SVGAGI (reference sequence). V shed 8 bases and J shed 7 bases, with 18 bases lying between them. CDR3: CASLTTLRQNSPLHF. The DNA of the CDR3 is TGTGCCAGCCTAACCACGCTACGACAGAATTCACCCCTCCACTTT.

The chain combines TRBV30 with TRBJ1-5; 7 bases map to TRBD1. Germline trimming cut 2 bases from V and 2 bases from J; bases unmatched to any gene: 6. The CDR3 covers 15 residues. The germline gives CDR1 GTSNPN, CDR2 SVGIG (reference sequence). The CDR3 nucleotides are TGTGCCTGGAGTCGAACAGGGGTGGGCAATCAGCCCCAGCATTTT. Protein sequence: CAWSRTGVGNQPQHF.

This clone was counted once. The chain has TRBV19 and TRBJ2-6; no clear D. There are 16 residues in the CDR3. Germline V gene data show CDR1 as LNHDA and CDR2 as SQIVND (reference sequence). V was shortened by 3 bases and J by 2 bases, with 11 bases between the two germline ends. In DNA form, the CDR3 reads TGTGCCAGTAGTATTCAGGTTATCACTGGGGCCAACGTCCTGACTTTC. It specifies CASSIQVITGANVLTF.

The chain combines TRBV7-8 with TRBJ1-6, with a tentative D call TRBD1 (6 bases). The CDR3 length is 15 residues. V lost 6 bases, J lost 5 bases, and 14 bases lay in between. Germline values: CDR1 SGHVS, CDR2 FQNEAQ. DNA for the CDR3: TGTGCCAGCAGGAGGACAGTGAGCGATAATTCACCCCTCCACTTT. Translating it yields CASRRTVSDNSPLHF.

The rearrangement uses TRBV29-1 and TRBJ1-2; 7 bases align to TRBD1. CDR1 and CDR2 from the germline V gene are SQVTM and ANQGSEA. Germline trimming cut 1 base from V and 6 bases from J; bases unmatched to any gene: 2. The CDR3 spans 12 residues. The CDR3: CSVEVGGNGYTF. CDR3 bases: TGCAGCGTTGAAGTAGGGGGCAATGGCTACACCTTC.

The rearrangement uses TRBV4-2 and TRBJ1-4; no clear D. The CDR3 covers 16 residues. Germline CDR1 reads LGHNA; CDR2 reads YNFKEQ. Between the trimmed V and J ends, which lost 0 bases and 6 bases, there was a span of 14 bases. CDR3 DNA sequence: TGTGCCAGCAGCCAAGATGGGCAATTATTCGATGAAAAACTGTTTTTT. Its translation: CASSQDGQLFDEKLFF.

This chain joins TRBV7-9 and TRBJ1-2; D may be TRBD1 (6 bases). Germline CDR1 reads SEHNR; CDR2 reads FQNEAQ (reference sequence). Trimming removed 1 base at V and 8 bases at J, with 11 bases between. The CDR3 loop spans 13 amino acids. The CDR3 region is CASSLDRATGYTF. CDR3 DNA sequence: TGTGCCAGCAGCTTAGACAGGGCAACGGGCTACACCTTC. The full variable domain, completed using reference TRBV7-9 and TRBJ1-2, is DTGVSQNPRHKITKRGQNVTFRCDPISEHNRLYWYRQTLGQGPEFLTYFQNEAQLEKSRLLSDRFSAERPKGSFSTLEIQRTEQGDSAMYLCASSLDRATGYTFGSGTRLTVV.

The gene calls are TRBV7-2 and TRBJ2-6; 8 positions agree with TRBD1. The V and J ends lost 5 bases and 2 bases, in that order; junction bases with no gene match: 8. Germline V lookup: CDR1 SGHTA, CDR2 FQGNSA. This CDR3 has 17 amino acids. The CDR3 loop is CASSTQSGGAGANVLTF. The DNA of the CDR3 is TGTGCCAGCAGCACACAATCAGGGGGCGCTGGGGCCAACGTCCTGACTTTC.

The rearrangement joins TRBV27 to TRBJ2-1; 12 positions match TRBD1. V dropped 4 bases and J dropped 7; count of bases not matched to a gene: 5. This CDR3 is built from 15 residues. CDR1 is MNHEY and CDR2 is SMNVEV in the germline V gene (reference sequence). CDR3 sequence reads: CASSSGQGAGNEQFF. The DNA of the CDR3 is TGTGCCAGCAGTTCGGGACAGGGGGCTGGGAATGAGCAGTTCTTC.

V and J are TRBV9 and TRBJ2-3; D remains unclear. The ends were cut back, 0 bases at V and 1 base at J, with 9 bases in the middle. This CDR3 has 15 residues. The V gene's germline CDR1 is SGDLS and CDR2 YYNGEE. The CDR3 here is CASSVASLGTDTQYF. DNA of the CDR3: TGTGCCAGCAGCGTAGCTAGTTTAGGCACAGATACGCAGTATTTT.

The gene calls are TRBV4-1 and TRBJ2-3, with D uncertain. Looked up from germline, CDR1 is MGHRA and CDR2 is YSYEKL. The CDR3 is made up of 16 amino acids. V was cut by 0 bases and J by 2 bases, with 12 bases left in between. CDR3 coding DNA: TGCGCCAGCAGCCAAGATCCGGACGGATTCACAGATACGCAGTATTTT. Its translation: CASSQDPDGFTDTQYF.

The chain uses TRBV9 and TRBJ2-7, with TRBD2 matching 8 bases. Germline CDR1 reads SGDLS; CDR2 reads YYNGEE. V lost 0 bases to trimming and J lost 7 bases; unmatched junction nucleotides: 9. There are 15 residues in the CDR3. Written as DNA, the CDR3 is TGTGCCAGCAGCGTAGTTGATGCGGGGGGCGGAGAGCAGTACTTC. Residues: CASSVVDAGGGEQYF.

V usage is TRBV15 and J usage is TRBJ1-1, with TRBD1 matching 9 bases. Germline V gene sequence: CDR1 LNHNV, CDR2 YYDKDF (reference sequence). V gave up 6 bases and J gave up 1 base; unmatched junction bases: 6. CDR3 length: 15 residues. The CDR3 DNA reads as TGTGCCACCAGTAAATTGGGACAGGGGAACACTGAAGCTTTCTTT. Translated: CATSKLGQGNTEAFF.

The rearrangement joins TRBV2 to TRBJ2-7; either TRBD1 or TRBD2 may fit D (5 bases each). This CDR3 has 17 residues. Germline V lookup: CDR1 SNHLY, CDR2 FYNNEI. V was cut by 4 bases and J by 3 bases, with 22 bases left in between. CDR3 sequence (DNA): TGTGCCAGCAGTGGACCCAGGGACGACGATGCCGACTACGAGCAGTACTTC. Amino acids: CASSGPRDDDADYEQYF.

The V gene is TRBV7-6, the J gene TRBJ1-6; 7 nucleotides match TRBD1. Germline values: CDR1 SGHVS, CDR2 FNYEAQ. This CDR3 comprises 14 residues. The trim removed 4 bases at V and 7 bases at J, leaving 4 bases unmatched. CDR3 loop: CASSSTGYNSPLHF. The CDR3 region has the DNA TGTGCCAGCAGCTCGACAGGGTACAATTCACCCCTCCACTTT.

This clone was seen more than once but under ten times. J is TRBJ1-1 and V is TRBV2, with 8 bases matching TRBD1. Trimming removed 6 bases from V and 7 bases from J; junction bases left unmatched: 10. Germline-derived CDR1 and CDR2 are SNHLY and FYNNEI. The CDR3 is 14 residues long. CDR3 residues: CASRTRQGAVEAFF. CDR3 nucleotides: TGTGCCAGCAGGACCAGGCAGGGGGCAGTTGAAGCTTTCTTT.

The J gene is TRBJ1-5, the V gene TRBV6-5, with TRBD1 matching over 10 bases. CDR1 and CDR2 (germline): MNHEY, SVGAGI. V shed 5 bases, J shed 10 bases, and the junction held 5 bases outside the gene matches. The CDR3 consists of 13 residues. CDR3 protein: CASSTGQGLPQHF. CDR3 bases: TGTGCCAGCAGTACGGGACAGGGGTTACCCCAGCATTTT.

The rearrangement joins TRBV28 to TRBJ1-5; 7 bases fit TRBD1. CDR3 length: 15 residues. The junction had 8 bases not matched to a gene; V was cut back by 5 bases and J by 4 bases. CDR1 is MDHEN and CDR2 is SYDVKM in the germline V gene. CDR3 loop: CASSLQGRGNQPQHF. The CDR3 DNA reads TGTGCCAGCAGTCTACAGGGGAGGGGAAATCAGCCCCAGCATTTT.